This T cell receptor (beta chain) stems from a study of T cells in Graves' hyperthyroidism and ophthalmopathy. Note on this clonotype: Its antigen is unknown.

Findings and caveats of the study: The model predicted ophthalmopathy a median approximately seven months before onset. Most clonotypes expanded in thyroid above 0.001 were likewise present in blood.

Amplified TCR beta CDR3 regions derived from RNA transcripts. During a first-round RT-PCR of the TCR CDR3, the HTBI primer set was used. Each CDR3 protein gets one entry after TCRdb re-called the multiplex PCR reads with MiXCR. The table has nearly 750,000 distinct CDR3 sequences, over 35% seen once. Between the trimmed V and J ends, which lost 5 bases and 8 bases, there was a span of 9 bases. Germline CDR1 LNHDA, CDR2 SQIVND (reference sequence). The CDR3 has 12 amino acids. Uncontrolled infections, other autoimmune diseases, pregnancy or lactation led to exclusion of patients. The clonotype was recovered from a woman in her thirties or forties with Graves' hyperthyroidism. The chain joins TRBV19 to TRBJ1-4; D perhaps matches TRBD1 (5 bases). The specimen sequenced was blood. The CDR3 coding sequence is TGTGCCAGTAGTTTGGGGGTGGAAAAACTGTTTTTT. This translates into CASSLGVEKLFF. The variable domain in full, with the rest retrieved from reference TRBV19 and TRBJ1-4, is DGGITQSPKYLFRKEGQNVTLSCEQNLNHDAMYWYRQDPGQGLRLIYYSQIVNDFQKGDIAEGYSVSREKKESFPLTVTSAQKNPTAFYLCASSLGVEKLFFGSGTQLSVL.